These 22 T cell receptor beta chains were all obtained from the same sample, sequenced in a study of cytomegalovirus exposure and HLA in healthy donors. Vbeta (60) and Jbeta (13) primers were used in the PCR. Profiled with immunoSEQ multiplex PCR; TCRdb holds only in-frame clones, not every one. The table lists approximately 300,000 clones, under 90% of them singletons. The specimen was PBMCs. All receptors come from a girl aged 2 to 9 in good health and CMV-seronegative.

The CDR3 loop reads CASSGGLTDEQYF. CDR3 DNA: TGTGCCAGCAGCGGGGGACTTACGGACGAGCAGTACTTC. The rearrangement uses TRBV9 and TRBJ2-7; D might be TRBD2 (6 bases). Germline CDR1 SGDLS, CDR2 YYNGEE. The CDR3 extends over 13 amino acids. The V end was cut by 3 bases, the J end by 5 bases, with 12 bases between.

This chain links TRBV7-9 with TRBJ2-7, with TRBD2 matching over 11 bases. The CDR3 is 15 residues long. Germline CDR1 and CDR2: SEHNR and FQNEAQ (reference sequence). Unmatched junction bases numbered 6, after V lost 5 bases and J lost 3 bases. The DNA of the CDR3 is TGTGCCAGCAGCCCACCGGGACTAGCGGACTACGAGCAGTACTTC. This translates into CASSPPGLADYEQYF.

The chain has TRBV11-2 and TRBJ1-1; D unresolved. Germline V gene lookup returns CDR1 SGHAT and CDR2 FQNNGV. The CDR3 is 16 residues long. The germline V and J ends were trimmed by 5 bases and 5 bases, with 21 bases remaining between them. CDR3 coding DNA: TGTGCCAGCAGCCCGGCGGTGAGGAATTTGGCAACTGAAGCTTTCTTT. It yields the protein CASSPAVRNLATEAFF.

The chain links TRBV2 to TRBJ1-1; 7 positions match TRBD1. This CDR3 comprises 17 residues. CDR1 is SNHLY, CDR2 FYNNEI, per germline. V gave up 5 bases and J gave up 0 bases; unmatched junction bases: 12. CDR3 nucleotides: TGTGCCAGCAGTACCATAACAGGGGCCGCCTTGAACACTGAAGCTTTCTTT. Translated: CASSTITGAALNTEAFF.

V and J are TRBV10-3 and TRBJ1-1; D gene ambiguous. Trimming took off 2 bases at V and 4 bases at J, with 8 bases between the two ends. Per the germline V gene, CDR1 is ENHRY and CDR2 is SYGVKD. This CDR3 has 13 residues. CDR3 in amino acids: CAISETSVTEAFF. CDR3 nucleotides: TGTGCCATCAGTGAGACCAGTGTCACTGAAGCTTTCTTT.

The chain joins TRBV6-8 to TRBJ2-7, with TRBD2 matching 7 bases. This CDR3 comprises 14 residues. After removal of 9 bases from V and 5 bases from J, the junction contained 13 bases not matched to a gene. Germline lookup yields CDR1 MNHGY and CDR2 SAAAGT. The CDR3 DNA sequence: TGTGCCAGTAGTCTAGCGGTTGAAGGAGACGAGCAGTACTTC. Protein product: CASSLAVEGDEQYF.

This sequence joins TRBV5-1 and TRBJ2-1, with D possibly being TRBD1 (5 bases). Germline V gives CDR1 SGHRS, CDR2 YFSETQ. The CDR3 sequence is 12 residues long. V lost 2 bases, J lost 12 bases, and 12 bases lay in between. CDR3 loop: CASSFTGFRQFF. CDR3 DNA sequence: TGCGCCAGCAGCTTTACAGGTTTCCGGCAGTTCTTC.

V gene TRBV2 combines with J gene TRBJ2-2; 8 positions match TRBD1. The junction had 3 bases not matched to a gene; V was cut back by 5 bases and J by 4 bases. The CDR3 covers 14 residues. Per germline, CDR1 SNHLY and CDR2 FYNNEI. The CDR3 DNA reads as TGTGCCAGCAGTTTGGGACAGGCCACCGGGGAGCTGTTTTTT. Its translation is CASSLGQATGELFF.

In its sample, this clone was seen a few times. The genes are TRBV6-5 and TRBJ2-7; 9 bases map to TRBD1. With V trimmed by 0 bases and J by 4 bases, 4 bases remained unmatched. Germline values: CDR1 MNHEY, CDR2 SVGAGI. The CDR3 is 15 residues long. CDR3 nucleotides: TGTGCCAGCAGTTACTCGCACAGGGGGCATTACGAGCAGTACTTC. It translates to CASSYSHRGHYEQYF.

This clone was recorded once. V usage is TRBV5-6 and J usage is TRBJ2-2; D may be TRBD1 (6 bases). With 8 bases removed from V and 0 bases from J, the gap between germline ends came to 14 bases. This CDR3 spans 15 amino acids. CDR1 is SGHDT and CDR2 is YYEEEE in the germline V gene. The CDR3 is CASTWGPTNTGELFF. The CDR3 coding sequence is TGTGCCAGTACATGGGGGCCTACGAACACCGGGGAGCTGTTTTTT.

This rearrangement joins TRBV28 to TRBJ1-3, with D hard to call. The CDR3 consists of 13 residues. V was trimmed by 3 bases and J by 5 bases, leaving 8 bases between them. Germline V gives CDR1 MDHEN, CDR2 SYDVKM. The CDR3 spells CASSFELRNTIYF. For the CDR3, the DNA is TGTGCCAGCAGTTTCGAGTTAAGAAACACCATATATTTT.

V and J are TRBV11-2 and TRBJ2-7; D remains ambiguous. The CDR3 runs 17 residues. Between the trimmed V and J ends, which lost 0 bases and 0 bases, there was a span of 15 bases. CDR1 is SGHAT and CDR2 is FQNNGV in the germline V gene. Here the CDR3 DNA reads TGTGCCAGCAGCTTAGATCGGAACGGGTGGAGCTCCTACGAGCAGTACTTC. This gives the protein CASSLDRNGWSSYEQYF.

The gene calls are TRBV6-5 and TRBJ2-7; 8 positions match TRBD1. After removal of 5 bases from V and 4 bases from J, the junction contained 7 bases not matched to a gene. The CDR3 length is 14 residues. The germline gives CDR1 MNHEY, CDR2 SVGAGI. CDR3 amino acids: CASSAGQGGYEQYF. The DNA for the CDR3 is TGTGCCAGCAGTGCCGGACAGGGAGGATACGAGCAGTACTTC.

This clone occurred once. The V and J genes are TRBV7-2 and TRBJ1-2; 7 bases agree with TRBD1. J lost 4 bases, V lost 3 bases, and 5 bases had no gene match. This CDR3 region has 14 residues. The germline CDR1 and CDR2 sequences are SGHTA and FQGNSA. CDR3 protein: CASSFVGGAYGYTF. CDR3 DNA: TGTGCCAGCAGCTTTGTAGGGGGCGCCTATGGCTACACCTTC.

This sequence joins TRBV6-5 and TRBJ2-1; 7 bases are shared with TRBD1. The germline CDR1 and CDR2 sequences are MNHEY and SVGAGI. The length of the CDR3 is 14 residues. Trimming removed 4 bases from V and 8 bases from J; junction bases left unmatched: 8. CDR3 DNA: TGTGCCAGCAGTTCCTATGACAGGGTCCATGAGCAGTTCTTC. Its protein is CASSSYDRVHEQFF.

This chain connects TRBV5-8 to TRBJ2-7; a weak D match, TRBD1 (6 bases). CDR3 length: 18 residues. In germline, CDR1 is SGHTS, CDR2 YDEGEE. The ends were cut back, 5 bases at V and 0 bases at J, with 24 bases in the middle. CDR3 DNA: TGTGCCAGCAGTCCCGGGGCAGGTTTCGGACAGAGCTCCTACGAGCAGTACTTC. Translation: CASSPGAGFGQSSYEQYF.

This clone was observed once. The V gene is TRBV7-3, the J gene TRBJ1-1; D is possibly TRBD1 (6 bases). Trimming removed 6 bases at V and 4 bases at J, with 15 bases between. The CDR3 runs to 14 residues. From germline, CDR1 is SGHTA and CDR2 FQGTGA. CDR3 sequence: CASSPSQGGTEAFF. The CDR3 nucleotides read TGTGCCAGCAGTCCATCACAGGGTGGCACTGAAGCTTTCTTT.

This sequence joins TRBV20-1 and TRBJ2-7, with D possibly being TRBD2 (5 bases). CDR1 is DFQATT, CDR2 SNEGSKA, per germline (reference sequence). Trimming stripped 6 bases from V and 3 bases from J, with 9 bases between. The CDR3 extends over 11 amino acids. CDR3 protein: CSAAGHYEQYF. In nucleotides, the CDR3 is TGCAGTGCGGCGGGCCACTACGAGCAGTACTTC.

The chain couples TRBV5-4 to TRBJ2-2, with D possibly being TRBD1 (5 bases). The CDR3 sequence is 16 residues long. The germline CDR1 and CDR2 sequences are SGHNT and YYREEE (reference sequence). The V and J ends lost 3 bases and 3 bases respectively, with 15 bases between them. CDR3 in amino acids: CASSSGWGMDTGELFF. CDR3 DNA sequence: TGTGCCAGCAGCTCAGGGTGGGGAATGGACACCGGGGAGCTGTTTTTT.

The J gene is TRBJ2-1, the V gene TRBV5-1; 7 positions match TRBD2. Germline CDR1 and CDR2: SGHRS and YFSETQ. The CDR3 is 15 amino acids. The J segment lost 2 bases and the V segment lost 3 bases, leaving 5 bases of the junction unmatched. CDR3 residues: CASSSDAGAYNEQFF. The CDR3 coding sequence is TGCGCCAGCAGCTCTGATGCGGGGGCCTACAATGAGCAGTTCTTC.

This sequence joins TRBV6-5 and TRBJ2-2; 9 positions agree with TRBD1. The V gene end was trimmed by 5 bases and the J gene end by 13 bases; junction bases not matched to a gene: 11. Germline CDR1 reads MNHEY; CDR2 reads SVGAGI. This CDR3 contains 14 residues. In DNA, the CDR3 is TGTGCCAGCAGTGGACAGGGGCAAGCAATGGGGCTGTTTTTT. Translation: CASSGQGQAMGLFF.

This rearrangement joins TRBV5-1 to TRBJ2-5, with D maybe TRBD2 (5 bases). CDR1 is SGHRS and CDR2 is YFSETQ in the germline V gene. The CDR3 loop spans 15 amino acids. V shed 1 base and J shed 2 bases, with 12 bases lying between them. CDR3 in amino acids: CASSLLASSQETQYF. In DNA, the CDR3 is TGCGCCAGCAGCTTGCTTGCTAGCAGTCAAGAGACCCAGTACTTC.